The rows below give T cell receptor beta chains drawn from one sample of a study of radiotherapy plus CTLA-4 blockade in lung cancer. Method: immunoSEQ multiplex PCR; TCRdb's copy keeps in-frame clones and lacks some. The sample gives about 98,000 clones, about 90% of which show up once; about 5.3% is in the top ten. The sample was peripheral blood, taken from a patient treated with radiotherapy plus ipilimumab. Every receptor here comes from a human donor with non-small cell lung cancer that progressed on radiotherapy plus ipilimumab. CDR3s include the opening cysteine and the closing phenylalanine or tryptophan. A D gene is named only where the DNA matches it firmly. Size tells how often a clone was seen (once, few, many) or the class of an expanded clone, and some rows leave it out.

>15|TRBV7-5|NA|TRBJ1-2|NA
CARSLTGQGHYGYTF
TGTGCCAGAAGCTTAACGGGACAGGGGCACTATGGCTACACCTTC
>14|TRBV6-1|NA|TRBJ2-7|NA
CASSEMVSPYEQYF
TGTGCCAGCAGTGAAATGGTCAGTCCCTACGAGCAGTACTTC
>13|TRBV19|NA|TRBJ1-2|NA
CASSMSETYGYTF
TGTGCCAGTAGTATGTCAGAGACCTATGGCTACACCTTC
>13|TRBV6-1|NA|TRBJ1-2|NA
CASSPGGGYGYTF
TGTGCCAGCAGTCCGGGGGGAGGCTATGGCTACACCTTC
>15|TRBV10-1|NA|TRBJ2-3|TRBD2
CASSGRTSGTDTQYF
TGCGCCAGCAGTGGCCGGACTAGTGGCACAGATACGCAGTATTTT
>14|TRBV5-6|NA|TRBJ1-1|NA
CASSLYPADTEAFF
TGTGCCAGCAGCCTCTATCCGGCGGACACTGAAGCTTTCTTT
>15|TRBV30|NA|TRBJ2-1|TRBD2
CAWSRGGTGFNEQFF
TGTGCCTGGAGCCGGGGGGGCACAGGCTTCAATGAGCAGTTCTTC
>14|TRBV6-6|NA|TRBJ2-2|TRBD1
CASGRQGAAGELFF
TGTGCCAGCGGCAGACAGGGGGCGGCCGGGGAGCTGTTTTTT
>14|TRBV7-9|NA|TRBJ2-7|NA
CASSLSSLSYEQYF
TGTGCCAGCAGCTTATCTTCTCTCTCCTACGAGCAGTACTTC
>15|TRBV7-3|NA|TRBJ2-1|NA
CASSLLATSYNEQFF
TGTGCCAGCAGCTTACTAGCAACCTCCTACAATGAGCAGTTCTTC
>16|TRBV7-3|NA|TRBJ2-7|TRBD2
CASSLFPSGSPYEQYF
TGTGCCAGCAGCTTATTCCCTAGCGGGAGTCCTTACGAGCAGTACTTC
>13|TRBV11-3|few|TRBJ2-7|NA
CASSLGTAYEQYF
TGTGCCAGCAGCTTAGGGACTGCCTACGAGCAGTACTTC
>13|TRBV6-5|once|TRBJ2-3|NA
CASSLASIDTQYF
TGTGCCAGCAGTCTAGCGTCCATAGATACGCAGTATTTT
>12|TRBV19|medium-sized|TRBJ2-7|NA
CASSTPLHEQYF
TGTGCCAGTAGTACCCCATTGCACGAGCAGTACTTC
>13|TRBV2|once|TRBJ2-2|NA
CASLTQNTGELFF
TGTGCCAGTTTGACTCAAAACACCGGGGAGCTGTTTTTT
>20|TRBV5-1|once|TRBJ2-1|TRBD2
CASSLAAGGPSTRQYNEQFF
TGCGCCAGCAGTTTAGCGGCGGGAGGGCCCTCGACGAGACAATACAATGAGCAGTTCTTC
>14|TRBV30|NA|TRBJ1-3|NA
CAWRDRNSGNTIYF
TGTGCCTGGAGGGACAGAAACTCTGGAAACACCATATATTTT
>12|TRBV11-1|NA|TRBJ2-3|NA
CASSSPRDTQYF
TGTGCCAGCAGCTCCCCGCGGGATACGCAGTATTTT
>18|TRBV28|NA|TRBJ2-1|TRBD2
CASSSLSALAGHSNEQFF
TGTGCCAGCAGTTCATTATCTGCACTAGCGGGACATTCCAATGAGCAGTTCTTC
>13|TRBV5-4|NA|TRBJ1-2|NA
CASSQDGYYGYTF
TGTGCCAGCAGCCAAGACGGGTACTATGGCTACACCTTC
>14|TRBV6-6|NA|TRBJ2-3|NA
CASSYVRSTDTQYF
TGTGCCAGCAGTTACGTTAGAAGCACAGATACGCAGTATTTT
>12|TRBV15|NA|TRBJ2-5|NA
CATSRERETQYF
TGTGCCACCAGCAGAGAACGAGAGACCCAGTACTTC
>17|TRBV10-2|NA|TRBJ1-5|NA
CASSELLGGKNNQPQHF
TGCGCCAGCAGTGAGCTCCTAGGGGGGAAGAACAATCAGCCCCAGCATTTT
>13|TRBV6-4|NA|TRBJ2-7|NA
CATLFRGNYEQYF
TGTGCCACCCTATTCCGGGGCAATTACGAGCAGTACTTC
>13|TRBV7-9|once|TRBJ2-1|NA
CASSEARDNEQFF
TGTGCCAGCAGCGAGGCTAGGGACAATGAGCAGTTCTTC
>16|TRBV7-9|NA|TRBJ2-7|NA
CASSRTGHPIGYEQYF
TGTGCCAGCAGCCGTACGGGACACCCTATAGGTTACGAGCAGTACTTC
>12|TRBV10-3|NA|TRBJ2-3|NA
CAISLKGDTQYF
TGTGCCATCAGCCTAAAGGGGGATACGCAGTATTTT